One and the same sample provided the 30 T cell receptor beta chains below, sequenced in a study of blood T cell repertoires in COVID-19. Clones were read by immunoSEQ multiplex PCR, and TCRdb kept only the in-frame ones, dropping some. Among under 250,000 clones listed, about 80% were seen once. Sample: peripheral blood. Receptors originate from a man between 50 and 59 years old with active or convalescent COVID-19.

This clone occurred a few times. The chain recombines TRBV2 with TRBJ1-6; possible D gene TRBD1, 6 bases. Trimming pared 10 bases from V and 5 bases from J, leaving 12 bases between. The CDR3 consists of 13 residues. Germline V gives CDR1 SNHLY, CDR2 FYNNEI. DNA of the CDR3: TGTGCCACTGCACAGGGAAATAATTCACCCCTCCACTTT. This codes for CATAQGNNSPLHF.

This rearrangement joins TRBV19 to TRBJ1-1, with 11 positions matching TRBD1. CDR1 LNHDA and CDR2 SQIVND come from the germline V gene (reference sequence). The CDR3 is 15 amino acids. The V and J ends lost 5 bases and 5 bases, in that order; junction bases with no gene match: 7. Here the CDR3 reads CASSPRTGGRTEAFF. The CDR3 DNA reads TGTGCCAGTAGTCCCCGGACAGGGGGCCGTACTGAAGCTTTCTTT. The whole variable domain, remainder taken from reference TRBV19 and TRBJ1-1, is DGGITQSPKYLFRKEGQNVTLSCEQNLNHDAMYWYRQDPGQGLRLIYYSQIVNDFQKGDIAEGYSVSREKKESFPLTVTSAQKNPTAFYLCASSPRTGGRTEAFFGQGTRLTVV.

CDR3 nucleotide sequence: TGTGCCAGCAGCCCAACCGGGACAGGGGGAAACACCATATATTTT. Amino acid sequence: CASSPTGTGGNTIYF. The V call is TRBV6-5, the J call TRBJ1-3; TRBD1 matches 9 bases. J was trimmed by 4 bases and V by 6 bases; bases with no gene match: 7. The CDR3 has 15 amino acids. CDR1 and CDR2 from the germline V gene are MNHEY and SVGAGI.

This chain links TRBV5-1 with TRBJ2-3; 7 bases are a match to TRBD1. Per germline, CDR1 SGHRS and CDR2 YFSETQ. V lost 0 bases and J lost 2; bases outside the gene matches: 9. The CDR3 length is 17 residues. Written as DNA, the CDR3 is TGCGCCAGCAGCTTGGCCCAGAAGGGGGCGACCACAGATACGCAGTATTTT. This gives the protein CASSLAQKGATTDTQYF.

The DNA of the CDR3 is TGCAGCGTTGCTTCCTCGGGGTATAATGAAAAACTGTTTTTT. Translating it yields CSVASSGYNEKLFF. This chain connects TRBV29-1 to TRBJ1-4; D gene ambiguous. CDR3 size: 14 residues. Germline loops: CDR1 SQVTM, CDR2 ANQGSEA. The V and J ends lost 4 bases and 4 bases respectively, with 13 bases between them. The entire variable domain, with the rest obtained from reference TRBV29-1 and TRBJ1-4, is as follows: SAVISQKPSRDICQRGTSLTIQCQVDSQVTMMFWYRQQPGQSLTLIATANQGSEATYESGFVIDKFPISRPNLTFSTLTVSNMSPEDSSIYLCSVASSGYNEKLFFGSGTQLSVL.

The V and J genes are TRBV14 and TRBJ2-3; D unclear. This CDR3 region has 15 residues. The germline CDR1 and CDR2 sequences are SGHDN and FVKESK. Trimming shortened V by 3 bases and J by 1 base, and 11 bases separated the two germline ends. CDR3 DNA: TGTGCCAGCAGCCACCATGGGCATGGCACAGATACGCAGTATTTT. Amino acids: CASSHHGHGTDTQYF. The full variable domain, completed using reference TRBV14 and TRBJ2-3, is EAGVTQFPSHSVIEKGQTVTLRCDPISGHDNLYWYRRVMGKEIKFLLHFVKESKQDESGMPNNRFLAERTGGTYSTLKVQPAELEDSGVYFCASSHHGHGTDTQYFGPGTRLTVL.

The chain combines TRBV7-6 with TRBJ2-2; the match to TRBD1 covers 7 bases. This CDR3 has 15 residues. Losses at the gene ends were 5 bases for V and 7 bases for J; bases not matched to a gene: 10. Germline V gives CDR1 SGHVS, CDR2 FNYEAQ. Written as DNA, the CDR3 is TGTGCCAGCAGCGGTCGGACAGGTCCCGGCGGGGAGCTGTTTTTT. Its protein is CASSGRTGPGGELFF. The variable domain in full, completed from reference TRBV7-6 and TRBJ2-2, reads GAGVSQSPRYKVTKRGQDVALRCDPISGHVSLYWYRQALGQGPEFLTYFNYEAQQDKSGLPNDRFSAERPEGSISTLTIQRTEQRDSAMYRCASSGRTGPGGELFFGEGSRLTVL.

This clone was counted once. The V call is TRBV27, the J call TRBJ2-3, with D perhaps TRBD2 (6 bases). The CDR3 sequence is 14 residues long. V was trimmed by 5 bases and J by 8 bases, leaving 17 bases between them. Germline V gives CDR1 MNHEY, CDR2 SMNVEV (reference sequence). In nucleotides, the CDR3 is TGTGCCAGCAGTCCCCGCCCCGGAGGGGTTACGCAGTATTTT. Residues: CASSPRPGGVTQYF.

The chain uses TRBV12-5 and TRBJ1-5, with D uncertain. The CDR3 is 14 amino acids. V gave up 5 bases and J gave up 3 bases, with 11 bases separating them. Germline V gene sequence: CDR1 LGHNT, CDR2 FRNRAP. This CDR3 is CASGPGGTNQPQHF. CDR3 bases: TGTGCTAGTGGTCCTGGAGGTACCAATCAGCCCCAGCATTTT.

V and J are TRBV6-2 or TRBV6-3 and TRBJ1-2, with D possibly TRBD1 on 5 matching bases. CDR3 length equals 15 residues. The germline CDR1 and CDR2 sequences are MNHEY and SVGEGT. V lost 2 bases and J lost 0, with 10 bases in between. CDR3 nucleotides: TGTGCCAGCAGTTACGCCGGCAGGGCTAACTATGGCTACACCTTC. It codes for CASSYAGRANYGYTF.

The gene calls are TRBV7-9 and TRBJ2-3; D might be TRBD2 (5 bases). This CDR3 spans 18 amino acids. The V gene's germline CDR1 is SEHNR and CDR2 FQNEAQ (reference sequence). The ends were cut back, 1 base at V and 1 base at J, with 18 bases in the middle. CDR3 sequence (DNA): TGTGCCAGCAGCTTAGGGGCCTGGTGGGAGCGCCGCACAGATACGCAGTATTTT. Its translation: CASSLGAWWERRTDTQYF.

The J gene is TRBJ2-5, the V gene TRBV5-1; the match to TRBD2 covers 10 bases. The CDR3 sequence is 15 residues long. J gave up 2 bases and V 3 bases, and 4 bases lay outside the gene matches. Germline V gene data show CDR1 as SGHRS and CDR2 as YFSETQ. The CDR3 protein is CASSSGLARQETQYF. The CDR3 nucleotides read TGCGCCAGCAGCTCGGGACTAGCGCGACAAGAGACCCAGTACTTC.

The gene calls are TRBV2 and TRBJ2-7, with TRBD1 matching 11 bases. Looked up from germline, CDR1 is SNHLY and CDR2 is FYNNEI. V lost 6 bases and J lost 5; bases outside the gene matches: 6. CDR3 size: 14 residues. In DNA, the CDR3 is TGTGCCAGCAGCGTGGGACAGGGGGGCGACGAGCAGTACTTC. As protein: CASSVGQGGDEQYF.

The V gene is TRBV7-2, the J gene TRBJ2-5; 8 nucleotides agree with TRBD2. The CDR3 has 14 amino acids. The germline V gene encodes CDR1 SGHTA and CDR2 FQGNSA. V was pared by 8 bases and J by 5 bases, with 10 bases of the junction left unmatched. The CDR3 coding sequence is TGTGCCAGCGCTGGGACGGGGGGGCTGGAGACCCAGTACTTC. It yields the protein CASAGTGGLETQYF. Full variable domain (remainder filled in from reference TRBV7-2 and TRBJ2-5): GAGVSQSPSNKVTEKGKDVELRCDPISGHTALYWYRQSLGQGLEFLIYFQGNSAPDKSGLPSDRFSAERTGGSVSTLTIQRTQQEDSAVYLCASAGTGGLETQYFGPGTRLLVL.

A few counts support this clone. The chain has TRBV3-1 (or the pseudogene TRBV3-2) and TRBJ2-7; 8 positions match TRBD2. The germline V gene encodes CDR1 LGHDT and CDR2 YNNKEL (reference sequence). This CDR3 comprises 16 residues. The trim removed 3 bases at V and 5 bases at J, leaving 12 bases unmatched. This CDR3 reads CASSHSSGLGKNEQYF. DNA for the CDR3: TGTGCCAGCAGCCACAGTTCGGGACTAGGGAAGAACGAGCAGTACTTC.

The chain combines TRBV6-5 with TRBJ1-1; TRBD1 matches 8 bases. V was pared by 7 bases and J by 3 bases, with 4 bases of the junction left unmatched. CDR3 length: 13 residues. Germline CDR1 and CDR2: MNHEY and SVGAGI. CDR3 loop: CASTLTGDTEAFF. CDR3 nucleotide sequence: TGTGCCAGCACACTGACAGGGGACACTGAAGCTTTCTTT.

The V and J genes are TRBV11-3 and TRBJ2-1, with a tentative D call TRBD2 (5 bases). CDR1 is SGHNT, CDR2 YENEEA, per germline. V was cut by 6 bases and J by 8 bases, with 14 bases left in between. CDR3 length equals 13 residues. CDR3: CASRGSGQDEQFF. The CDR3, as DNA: TGTGCCAGCAGGGGGAGCGGTCAGGATGAGCAGTTCTTC.

CDR3: CATSRETLGGGTGELFF. In nucleotides, the CDR3 is TGTGCCACCAGCAGAGAGACCCTGGGGGGAGGCACCGGGGAGCTGTTTTTT. This chain links TRBV15 with TRBJ2-2, with D perhaps TRBD2 (6 bases). Germline V gene data show CDR1 as LNHNV and CDR2 as YYDKDF (reference sequence). Deletions cut 0 bases from V and 4 bases from J, with 15 bases between. The CDR3 is made up of 17 amino acids. The full variable domain, in which reference TRBV15 and TRBJ2-2 provide the parts outside the CDR3, is DAMVIQNPRYQVTQFGKPVTLSCSQTLNHNVMYWYQQKSSQAPKLLFHYYDKDFNNEADTPDNFQSRRPNTSFCFLDIRSPGLGDTAMYLCATSRETLGGGTGELFFGEGSRLTVL.

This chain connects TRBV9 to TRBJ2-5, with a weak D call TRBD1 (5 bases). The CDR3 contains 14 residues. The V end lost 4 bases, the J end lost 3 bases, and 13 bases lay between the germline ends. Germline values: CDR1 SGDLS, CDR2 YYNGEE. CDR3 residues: CASSPGQVKETQYF. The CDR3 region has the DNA TGTGCCAGCAGCCCAGGACAAGTTAAAGAGACCCAGTACTTC.

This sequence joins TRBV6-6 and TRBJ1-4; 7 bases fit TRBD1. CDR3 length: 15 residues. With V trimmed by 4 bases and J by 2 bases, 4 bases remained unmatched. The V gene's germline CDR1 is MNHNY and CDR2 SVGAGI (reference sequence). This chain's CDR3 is CASSSWGQTNEKLFF. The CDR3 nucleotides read TGTGCCAGCAGTTCTTGGGGACAGACTAATGAAAAACTGTTTTTT.

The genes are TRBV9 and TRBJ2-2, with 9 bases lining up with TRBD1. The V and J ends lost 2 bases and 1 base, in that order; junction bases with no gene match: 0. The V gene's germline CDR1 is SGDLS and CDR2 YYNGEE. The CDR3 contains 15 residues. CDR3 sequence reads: CASSVGQGNTGELFF. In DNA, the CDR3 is TGTGCCAGCAGCGTGGGACAGGGGAACACCGGGGAGCTGTTTTTT.

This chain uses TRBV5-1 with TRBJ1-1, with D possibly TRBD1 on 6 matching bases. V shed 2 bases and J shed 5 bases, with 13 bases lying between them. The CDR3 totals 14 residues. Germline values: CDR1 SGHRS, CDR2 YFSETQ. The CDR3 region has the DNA TGCGCCAGCAGCTTACAGGGTGGGAAGACTGAAGCTTTCTTT. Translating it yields CASSLQGGKTEAFF.

This CDR3 is CAWSLVGGRDTQYF. The DNA of the CDR3 is TGTGCCTGGAGTCTGGTCGGGGGGAGGGATACGCAGTATTTT. V gene TRBV30 combines with J gene TRBJ2-3, with TRBD2 matching 7 bases. The CDR3 sequence is 14 residues long. The germline V gene encodes CDR1 GTSNPN and CDR2 SVGIG (reference sequence). With 2 bases clipped from V and 6 bases from J, the junction kept 8 bases outside the gene matches.

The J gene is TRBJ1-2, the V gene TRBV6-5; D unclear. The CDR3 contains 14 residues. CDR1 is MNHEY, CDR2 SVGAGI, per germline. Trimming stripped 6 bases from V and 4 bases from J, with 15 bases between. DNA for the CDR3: TGTGCCAGCAGATACAGAGAGCGTCGCTATGGCTACACCTTC. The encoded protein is CASRYRERRYGYTF.

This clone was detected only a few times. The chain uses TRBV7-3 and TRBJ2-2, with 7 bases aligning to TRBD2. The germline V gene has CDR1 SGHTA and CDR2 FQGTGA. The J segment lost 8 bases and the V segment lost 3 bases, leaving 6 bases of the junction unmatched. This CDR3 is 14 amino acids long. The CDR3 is CASSLGGGEGELFF. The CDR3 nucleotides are TGTGCCAGCAGCTTGGGCGGGGGAGAAGGGGAGCTGTTTTTT.

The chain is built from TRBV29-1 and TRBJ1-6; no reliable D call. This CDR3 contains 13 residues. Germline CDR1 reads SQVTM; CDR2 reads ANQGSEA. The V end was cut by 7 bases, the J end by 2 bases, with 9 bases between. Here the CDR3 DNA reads TGCAGCGAGGGAAGAGCCTATAATTCACCCCTCCACTTT. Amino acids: CSEGRAYNSPLHF.

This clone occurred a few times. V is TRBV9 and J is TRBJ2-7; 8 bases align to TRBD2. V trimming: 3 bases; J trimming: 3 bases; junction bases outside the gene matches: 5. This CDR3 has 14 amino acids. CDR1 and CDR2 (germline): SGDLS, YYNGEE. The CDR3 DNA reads TGTGCCAGCAGCGCGGGACTAGTTGGCTACGAGCAGTACTTC. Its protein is CASSAGLVGYEQYF. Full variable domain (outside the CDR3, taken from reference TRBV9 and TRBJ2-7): DSGVTQTPKHLITATGQRVTLRCSPRSGDLSVYWYQQSLDQGLQFLIQYYNGEERAKGNILERFSAQQFPDLHSELNLSSLELGDSALYFCASSAGLVGYEQYFGPGTRLTVT.

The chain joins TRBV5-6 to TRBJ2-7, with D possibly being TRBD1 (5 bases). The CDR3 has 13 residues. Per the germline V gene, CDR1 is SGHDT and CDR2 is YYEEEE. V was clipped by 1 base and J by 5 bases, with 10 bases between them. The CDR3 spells CASSLRQIHEQYF. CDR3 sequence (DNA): TGTGCCAGCAGCTTGAGACAGATTCACGAGCAGTACTTC.

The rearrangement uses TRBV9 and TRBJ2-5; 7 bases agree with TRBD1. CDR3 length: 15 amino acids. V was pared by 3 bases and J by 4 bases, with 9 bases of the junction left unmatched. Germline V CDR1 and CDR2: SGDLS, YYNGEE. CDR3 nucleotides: TGTGCCAGCAGCGACATGACAGGGTTCTTAGAGACCCAGTACTTC. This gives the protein CASSDMTGFLETQYF.

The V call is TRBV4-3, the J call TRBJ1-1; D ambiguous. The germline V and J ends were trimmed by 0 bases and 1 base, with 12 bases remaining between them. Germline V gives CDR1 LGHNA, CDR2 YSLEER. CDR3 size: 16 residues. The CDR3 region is CASSQDSGDWNTEAFF. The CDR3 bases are TGCGCCAGCAGCCAAGATTCTGGCGACTGGAACACTGAAGCTTTCTTT.